One sample yielded the 30 T cell receptor beta chains listed below, sequenced in a study of PD-1 blockade in classical Hodgkin lymphoma. The time point: cycle 4 day 1 (C4D1), after more than five weeks of nivolumab. Relapses following autologous stem cell transplantation were seen in all patients, with brentuximab vedotin exposure varying. After PBMCs were thawed, their CD8+ T cells were isolated by magnetic negative selection. This table comes from immunoSEQ multiplex PCR, and its TCRdb copy is limited to in-frame clones, with some not included. The table lists about 9,900 clones, around 70% of them singletons. Material: CD8+ T cells from blood, obtained before the fourth cycle of nivolumab. These TCRs come from a human donor with classical Hodgkin lymphoma.

The genes are TRBV30 and TRBJ2-2, with 7 bases matching TRBD1. Trimming took 4 bases from V and 4 from J; bases not matched to a gene: 12. This CDR3 contains 16 residues. Per germline, CDR1 GTSNPN and CDR2 SVGIG (reference sequence). The CDR3 nucleotides read TGTGCCTGGACCGCCCCCGACAGGGCCCGCACCGGGGAGCTGTTTTTT. Translation: CAWTAPDRARTGELFF.

The rearrangement links TRBV4-1 to TRBJ2-1, with TRBD2 identical over 8 bases. The CDR3 length is 15 residues. The V and J ends lost 0 bases and 8 bases, in that order; junction bases with no gene match: 6. Per the germline V gene, CDR1 is MGHRA and CDR2 is YSYEKL. CDR3 sequence: CASSQDFRGGDEQFF. In nucleotides, the CDR3 is TGCGCCAGCAGCCAAGATTTCCGGGGGGGCGATGAGCAGTTCTTC.

The V gene is TRBV11-3, the J gene TRBJ2-1, with D perhaps TRBD2 (5 bases). The V gene lost 1 base and the J gene lost 7 bases, with 20 bases spanning the gap. Germline V gives CDR1 SGHNT, CDR2 YENEEA. The CDR3 sequence is 17 residues long. The CDR3 here is CASSLGGGVLRGNEQFF. CDR3 nucleotides: TGTGCCAGCAGCTTAGGAGGAGGTGTCCTCCGTGGGAATGAGCAGTTCTTC.

This clone was recorded only once. This sequence joins TRBV30 and TRBJ2-7; 10 bases agree with TRBD2. The CDR3 loop spans 14 amino acids. Germline CDR1 GTSNPN, CDR2 SVGIG (reference sequence). V lost 3 bases and J lost 4; bases outside the gene matches: 6. This chain's CDR3 is CAWSPSGSIYEQYF. CDR3 nucleotide sequence: TGTGCCTGGAGCCCTAGCGGGAGCATTTACGAGCAGTACTTC.

The chain has TRBV6-6 and TRBJ2-7; unclear D gene. V lost 0 bases and J lost 2, with 11 bases in between. Germline V CDR1 and CDR2: MNHNY, SVGAGI (reference sequence). The CDR3 runs 15 residues. Written as DNA, the CDR3 is TGTGCCAGCAGTTACTCGAACAGTGGTACCTACGAGCAGTACTTC. Its translation is CASSYSNSGTYEQYF.

This clone was found once. One base away lies a much larger clone, so this may be a sequencing read error. J is TRBJ1-6 and V is TRBV7-9; D remains unclear. CDR1 and CDR2 (germline): SEHNR, FQNEAQ (reference sequence). Trimming shortened V by 1 base and J by 5 bases, and 9 bases separated the two germline ends. This CDR3 spans 15 amino acids. In DNA form, the CDR3 reads TGTGCCAGCAGCTTAGGCAGCTTCCATAATTCACCCCTCCACTTT. Amino acids: CASSLGSFHNSPLHF.

The chain carries TRBV27 and TRBJ1-2; 9 nucleotides align to TRBD1. This CDR3 comprises 14 residues. Germline CDR1 and CDR2: MNHEY and SMNVEV (reference sequence). V lost 5 bases and J lost 2; bases outside the gene matches: 3. The CDR3 nucleotides are TGTGCCAGCAGTGCGACAGGGGGAAACTATGGCTACACCTTC. Translating gives CASSATGGNYGYTF.

Turning to this clone: The sample holds other DNA sequences that translate to the same CDR3. The chain uses TRBV27 and TRBJ2-7, with 7 positions matching TRBD2. The CDR3 loop spans 16 amino acids. V lost 0 bases, J lost 2 bases, and 7 bases stayed unmatched. CDR1 is MNHEY and CDR2 is SMNVEV in the germline V gene (reference sequence). The CDR3 loop is CASSLSRVAGAYEQYF. The DNA for the CDR3 is TGTGCCAGCAGTTTATCGAGGGTAGCGGGCGCCTACGAGCAGTACTTC.

This clone was recorded a few times. This chain connects TRBV18 to TRBJ2-1; 7 bases fit TRBD2. The V gene's germline CDR1 is KGHSH and CDR2 LQKENI. V lost 2 bases, J lost 8 bases, and 9 bases stayed unmatched. The CDR3 loop spans 15 amino acids. CDR3 amino acids: CASSPYGEAGDEQFF. CDR3 in DNA: TGTGCCAGCTCACCATACGGGGAGGCGGGAGATGAGCAGTTCTTC.

V and J are TRBV28 and TRBJ2-7; no firm D call. From germline, CDR1 is MDHEN and CDR2 SYDVKM. The CDR3 has 15 amino acids. The ends were cut back, 2 bases at V and 0 bases at J, with 11 bases in the middle. CDR3 in amino acids: CASSLGKRVSYEQYF. CDR3 nucleotides: TGTGCCAGCAGTTTAGGAAAAAGGGTCTCCTACGAGCAGTACTTC. Full variable domain (remainder filled in from reference TRBV28 and TRBJ2-7): DVKVTQSSRYLVKRTGEKVFLECVQDMDHENMFWYRQDPGLGLRLIYFSYDVKMKEKGDIPEGYSVSREKKERFSLILESASTNQTSMYLCASSLGKRVSYEQYFGPGTRLTVT.

V is TRBV19 and J is TRBJ1-2; 10 nucleotides match TRBD1. The CDR3 extends over 19 amino acids. V gave up 7 bases and J gave up 4 bases; unmatched junction bases: 21. Germline loops: CDR1 LNHDA, CDR2 SQIVND (reference sequence). CDR3 bases: TGTGCCAGTACCCCAGACAGGGGGCCCTCTTTACCCTATTCCTATGGCTACACCTTC. It is translated as CASTPDRGPSLPYSYGYTF.

The chain uses TRBV2 and TRBJ1-1, with D hard to call. The V end lost 8 bases, the J end lost 10 bases, and 17 bases lay between the germline ends. Germline values: CDR1 SNHLY, CDR2 FYNNEI. The CDR3 is 12 amino acids. CDR3 amino acids: CASPPGLHGAFF. The CDR3 DNA is TGTGCCAGCCCCCCCGGGCTCCATGGAGCTTTCTTT.

The chain joins TRBV5-1 to TRBJ2-3; 9 nucleotides line up with TRBD2. The V gene end was trimmed by 4 bases and the J gene end by 2 bases; junction bases not matched to a gene: 8. The CDR3 runs 16 residues. Per the germline V gene, CDR1 is SGHRS and CDR2 is YFSETQ. The DNA of the CDR3 is TGCGCCAGCAGCATTTTCCTAGCGGGGATCACAGATACGCAGTATTTT. Protein: CASSIFLAGITDTQYF.

The chain employs TRBV29-1 and TRBJ1-1, with D hard to call. Germline V gene data show CDR1 as SQVTM and CDR2 as ANQGSEA. V lost 4 bases and J lost 4, with 7 bases in between. The CDR3 has 11 amino acids. The DNA of the CDR3 is TGCAGCGTTGTGGGTTTCACTGAAGCTTTCTTT. This sequence encodes CSVVGFTEAFF. Full variable domain (remainder filled in from reference TRBV29-1 and TRBJ1-1): SAVISQKPSRDICQRGTSLTIQCQVDSQVTMMFWYRQQPGQSLTLIATANQGSEATYESGFVIDKFPISRPNLTFSTLTVSNMSPEDSSIYLCSVVGFTEAFFGQGTRLTVV.

This chain joins TRBV7-9 and TRBJ2-6; tentatively, D is TRBD1 or TRBD2 (5 bases each). Trimming pared 2 bases from V and 2 bases from J, leaving 13 bases between. Looked up from germline, CDR1 is SEHNR and CDR2 is FQNEAQ (reference sequence). The CDR3 contains 17 residues. The CDR3 region is CASSLSSGSPGANVLTF. DNA of the CDR3: TGTGCCAGCAGCTTATCCTCAGGGAGTCCTGGGGCCAACGTCCTGACTTTC.

J is TRBJ2-1 and V is TRBV6-5, with 9 bases identical to TRBD1. This CDR3 region has 14 residues. Unmatched junction bases numbered 8, after V lost 5 bases and J lost 9 bases. CDR1 and CDR2 from the germline V gene are MNHEY and SVGAGI. The CDR3 DNA reads TGTGCCAGCAGTCGAATGGGACAGGGAGGTGAGCAGTTCTTC. It encodes CASSRMGQGGEQFF.

In DNA, the CDR3 is TGTGCCAGCAGCCAACTCCTCCCACTAGACCCCGAGGGGCAGTACTTC. It translates to CASSQLLPLDPEGQYF. The chain links TRBV4-2 to TRBJ2-7, with D maybe TRBD2 (5 bases). Trimming pared 2 bases from V and 9 bases from J, leaving 23 bases between. The CDR3 is 16 amino acids. The germline V gene has CDR1 LGHNA and CDR2 YNFKEQ.

The CDR3 DNA follows: TGTGCCAGCAGCCGGGGACCGGCCATGGATGAGCAGTTCTTC. Translating gives CASSRGPAMDEQFF. The V and J genes are TRBV6-5 and TRBJ2-1; perhaps D is TRBD1 or TRBD2 (5 bases each). Per the germline V gene, CDR1 is MNHEY and CDR2 is SVGAGI. V was cut by 6 bases and J by 8 bases, with 17 bases left in between. CDR3 length: 14 residues.

The chain has TRBV7-8 and TRBJ2-7, with 10 bases identical to TRBD2. The V and J ends lost 3 bases and 4 bases, in that order; junction bases with no gene match: 3. Germline CDR1 and CDR2: SGHVS and FQNEAQ. This CDR3 region has 14 residues. The CDR3 sequence: CASSFELAGYEQYF. CDR3 DNA sequence: TGTGCCAGCAGCTTCGAACTAGCGGGATACGAGCAGTACTTC.

This chain joins TRBV30 and TRBJ1-2; D may be TRBD1 (6 bases). The V end was cut by 2 bases, the J end by 6 bases, with 13 bases between. This CDR3 has 13 residues. Germline V CDR1 and CDR2: GTSNPN, SVGIG (reference sequence). CDR3 region: CAWSSGTIHGYTF. The CDR3 DNA reads TGTGCCTGGAGTTCCGGGACAATTCATGGCTACACCTTC.

CDR3 amino acids: CASSGTTNTEAFF. CDR3 in DNA: TGTGCCAGCAGTGGTACCACAAACACTGAAGCTTTCTTT. This sequence joins TRBV25-1 and TRBJ1-1; no clear D gene. Germline assignment: CDR1 MGHDK and CDR2 SYGVNS. V was shortened by 4 bases and J by 2 bases, with 8 bases between the two germline ends. This CDR3 is built from 13 residues.

V is TRBV29-1 and J is TRBJ1-2; 10 bases fit TRBD1. Germline V gene sequence: CDR1 SQVTM, CDR2 ANQGSEA. V trimming: 3 bases; J trimming: 4 bases; junction bases outside the gene matches: 2. This CDR3 region has 13 residues. CDR3 DNA: TGCAGCGTTGAGGGACAGGGGTTCTATGGCTACACCTTC. Its protein product is CSVEGQGFYGYTF.

V gene TRBV4-3 combines with J gene TRBJ2-2; D is perhaps TRBD1 or TRBD2 (5 bases each). The V gene's germline CDR1 is LGHNA and CDR2 YSLEER. Trimming removed 1 base at V and 9 bases at J, with 6 bases between. This CDR3 comprises 12 residues. Here the CDR3 reads CASSQGDRELFF. For the CDR3, the DNA is TGCGCCAGCAGCCAAGGGGACCGGGAGCTGTTTTTT.

The chain links TRBV6-5 to TRBJ2-1, with a tentative D call TRBD1 (6 bases). The ends were cut back, 4 bases at V and 1 base at J, with 11 bases in the middle. The CDR3 is 15 residues long. The germline V gene encodes CDR1 MNHEY and CDR2 SVGAGI. Written as DNA, the CDR3 is TGTGCCAGCAGTTCGACAGGCAGTTCCTACAATGAGCAGTTCTTC. Protein: CASSSTGSSYNEQFF.

This clone is classed as medium-sized. The genes are TRBV25-1 and TRBJ1-5; 7 positions agree with TRBD1. The CDR3 runs to 14 residues. Germline V CDR1 and CDR2: MGHDK, SYGVNS. V shed 3 bases, J shed 4 bases, and the junction held 3 bases outside the gene matches. Here the CDR3 DNA reads TGTGCCAGCAGTGAGACAGGGTCTAATCAGCCCCAGCATTTT. This codes for CASSETGSNQPQHF.

The DNA for the CDR3 is TGTGCCAGCAGTCCGACGGGACAGCTCAGGCCCTATGGCTACACCTTC. This translates into CASSPTGQLRPYGYTF. The rearrangement links TRBV27 to TRBJ1-2; 7 bases agree with TRBD1. CDR1 and CDR2 from the germline V gene are MNHEY and SMNVEV (reference sequence). Germline trimming cut 5 bases from V and 4 bases from J; bases unmatched to any gene: 13. The CDR3 runs 16 residues.

This clone occurred a few times. The rearrangement joins TRBV28 to TRBJ2-1, with a tentative D call TRBD2 (5 bases). Germline CDR1 reads MDHEN; CDR2 reads SYDVKM. CDR3 size: 16 residues. Trimming took off 2 bases at V and 0 bases at J, with 11 bases between the two ends. DNA for the CDR3: TGTGCCAGCAGTTTAGACTATTCAGGCTCCTACAATGAGCAGTTCTTC. Amino acid sequence: CASSLDYSGSYNEQFF.

The chain is built from TRBV7-8 and TRBJ1-1; D is perhaps TRBD1 (6 bases). The CDR3 loop spans 12 amino acids. Germline V gene lookup returns CDR1 SGHVS and CDR2 FQNEAQ. The V and J ends lost 10 bases and 4 bases respectively, with 13 bases between them. This CDR3 is CATGQFSTEAFF. CDR3 coding DNA: TGTGCCACCGGACAGTTCAGCACTGAAGCTTTCTTT.

V and J are TRBV7-2 and TRBJ2-7; D is tentatively TRBD1 or TRBD2 (6 bases each). Germline CDR1 and CDR2: SGHTA and FQGNSA. CDR3 length: 13 amino acids. The ends were cut back, 5 bases at V and 3 bases at J, with 11 bases in the middle. CDR3 DNA sequence: TGTGCCAGCAGCCCCGAGGGGGGCTACGAGCAGTACTTC. Residues: CASSPEGGYEQYF.

Here the CDR3 DNA reads TGTGCCAGCATGGGAAACACCATATATTTT. Protein product: CASMGNTIYF. The rearrangement links TRBV6-6 to TRBJ1-3; no definite D call. The V end lost 7 bases, the J end lost 4 bases, and 2 bases lay between the germline ends. Germline lookup yields CDR1 MNHNY and CDR2 SVGAGI (reference sequence). The CDR3 extends over 10 amino acids.